The 2 T cell receptor beta chains below come from one sample, sequenced in a study of T cell clonality in common variable immunodeficiency. Clones were sequenced by immunoSEQ multiplex PCR, and TCRdb holds only the in-frame ones, with some missing. The sample is made up of about 33,000 clones, none counted only once. Sequencing was performed on peripheral blood mononuclear cells. These receptors were taken from a person aged 18-70 years in good health.

This clone was seen repeatedly, ten times or more. Read data end 3 residues before the CDR3 end; the end is taken from the germline J gene. The chain links TRBV7-9 to TRBJ2-5, with a tentative D call TRBD2 (5 bases). Deletions cut 1 base from V and 5 bases from J, with 8 bases between. The CDR3 has 13 residues. CDR1 and CDR2 from the germline V gene are SEHNR and FQNEAQ (reference sequence). CDR3 bases read: TGTGCCAGCAGCTTAGGACTATCGGAGACC. It specifies CASSLGLSET. The CDR3 in its entirety is CASSLGLSETQYF.

This clone was counted many times. The read terminates 3 residues ahead of where the CDR3 ends, so the germline J gene completes it. V gene TRBV7-2 combines with J gene TRBJ1-6, with 9 bases lining up with TRBD1. Trimming removed 5 bases from V and 11 bases from J; junction bases left unmatched: 4. The CDR3 spans 13 residues. Germline lookup yields CDR1 SGHTA and CDR2 FQGNSA. CDR3 amino acids: CASSDRGAPPLHF. Incomplete CDR3 DNA: TGTGCCAGCAGCGACAGGGGGGCACCACCC.